This T cell receptor (beta chain) was obtained from a study of blood T cells in healthy people across ages. Study observations and caveats: Comparison with aged donors showed that long-lived donors had more naive CD4+ cells and higher diversity. The CMV status of each donor remained undetermined, and this could have confounded shifts in expanded clonotypes. Estimates drawn from one million T cells were deemed to understate diversity.

RNA extraction gave at least 5.5 micrograms of total RNA per sample. From germline, CDR1 is SGHTA and CDR2 FQGTGA. CDR3 length: 16 residues. The V and J ends lost 1 base and 2 bases, in that order; junction bases with no gene match: 5. A word on this clonotype: What it binds is not known.

With a J-beta primer mix and a sample-barcoded 5' primer, a second PCR ran 7 to 11 cycles. TCRdb recomputed calls from the 5' RACE reads with MiXCR, one row per CDR3 protein. The table shows some 1 million distinct CDR3 sequences, with more than 40% occurring only once. The clonotype originates from an older woman in good health. The genes are TRBV7-3 and TRBJ2-5; 9 positions agree with TRBD2. The sequencing sample was made of blood. This CDR3 is CASSLRLAGSQETQYF. The DNA for the CDR3 is TGTGCCAGCAGCTTAAGGCTAGCGGGATCTCAAGAGACCCAGTACTTC.